This T cell receptor (beta chain) is drawn from a study of Ad26.COV2.S vaccination and SARS-CoV-2 variants. Study context: Doses of Ad26.COV2.S were injected into muscle once or twice, 56 days apart.

The CDR3 runs 18 residues. CDR1 is MGHRA, CDR2 YSYEKL, per germline. V lost 7 bases to trimming and J lost 3 bases; unmatched junction nucleotides: 12. Assay: immunoSEQ multiplex PCR; the TCRdb copy retains only in-frame clones and omits some. Among around 300,000 clones listed, about 86% were seen once. Treatment of the sample: around 19 received Ad26.COV2.S at low or high dose, single or two shots; roughly five received placebo; per-sample allocation not given. On day 63 after the first injection, vaccine and placebo recipients gave samples. Whoever gave the sample was an adult aged 18-55 years in Boston.

The clonotype was recovered from a person between 18 and 65 years old who received the Ad26.COV2.S COVID-19 vaccine or a placebo. The sample in question was peripheral blood, obtained in a trial of Ad26.COV2.S vaccine versus placebo. This chain links TRBV4-1 with TRBJ2-3, with 14 bases lining up with TRBD2. The CDR3: CASTPRGLAGENTDTQYF. DNA of the CDR3: TGCGCCAGCACCCCAAGGGGACTAGCGGGAGAAAATACAGATACGCAGTATTTT.